The subject of this entry is one TCR beta chain. The antigen is not known. This entry is derived from a study of brain T cells in children with intractable seizures. Study-level points and caveats: Only CDR3 sequence similarity suggested viral specificity, without known HCMV serostatus. Pre- and post-surgery blood differed in depth, so pre-surgery absences may be undersampling.

Here immunoSEQ multiplex PCR was the method, and the copy in TCRdb shows in-frame clones only, minus some. The table has about 80,000 clones, 90% to 95% seen once. The sequenced cases were selected for having the highest brain T cell transcript signatures. Before surgery, patients took at least one anti-epileptic drug. V trimming: 3 bases; J trimming: 4 bases; junction bases outside the gene matches: 8. This CDR3 has 17 residues. Looked up from germline, CDR1 is SGHAT and CDR2 is FQNNGV. The sample here was peripheral blood, taken at surgery. The chain carries TRBV11-2 and TRBJ2-5; TRBD2 matches at 13 bases. The source of this sequence is a girl aged 2-10 years with Rasmussen encephalitis and intractable seizures. DNA of the CDR3: TGTGCCAGCAGCTTCGTAAGACTAGCGGGGGGTGGAGAGACCCAGTACTTC. It is translated as CASSFVRLAGGGETQYF.